This T cell receptor (beta chain) came from a study of shared clonotypes between healthy human individuals. At the level of the study: Donors, aged 18 to 49, were a couple of women and a few men.

Findings of the study overall: Rarefaction gave evidence that sorted-subset sequencing remained incomplete despite large depth. Naive subsets typically showed greater estimated richness than memory subsets.

V lost 4 bases, J lost 1 base, and 6 bases stayed unmatched. This CDR3 contains 15 residues. Germline V lookup: CDR1 SGHRS, CDR2 YFSETQ. With respect to this clone: Its antigen is undetermined.

Generated by immunoSEQ multiplex PCR, the TCRdb table keeps only in-frame clones and is missing some. The top ten hold about 0.13% of the sample, which has about 2,500,000 clones, just over 90% seen once. This clonotype originated in a man aged 18 to 29 in good health. This chain uses TRBV5-1 with TRBJ2-3, with 7 bases fitting TRBD2. Sequencing was carried out using naive CD4+ T cells sorted from blood. The subset here: CD45RA+ positively selected. For the CDR3, the DNA is TGCGCCAGCAGCACTCCGCTAGCGGGCACAGATACGCAGTATTTT. Translating it yields CASSTPLAGTDTQYF.